This T cell receptor beta chain appears in the sequencing data of a study of patients with pleural tuberculosis (dated by TCRdb to 2013 to 2016). Reading the germline V gene gives CDR1 SNHLY and CDR2 FYNNEI. Trimming removed 4 bases from V and 6 bases from J; the gene matches leave 10 bases unexplained. Spanning cysteine to phenylalanine, the CDR3 consists of 15 amino acids. Only CDR3 DNA is held: 45 bases, read in frame from base 1. This clonotype showed up just a few times. The clone's antigen remains unknown. The sample holds no much larger clone one base away, and base qualities are not on file. Sequencing instrument: Illumina Genome Analyzer IIx. The public reads were reprocessed in TCRdb via fastp at Q25 and MiXCR, keeping in-frame beta chains. A single entry per CDR3 protein holds the most common genes and DNA from its merged rows. Here the sample has around 50,000 distinct CDR3 sequences; 5.5% to 8% occur a single time. Jointly, the top ten make up around 15% of the sample.

The chain is made from TRBV2 and TRBJ2-7; 9 middle bases align to TRBD2. The clonotype comes from a human donor with pleural tuberculosis. The DNA sequence is given as TGTGCCAGCAGTGCGGGCGGGAGGGCCTCTCTCGAGCAGTACTTC. Its protein is CASSAGGRASLEQYF.